Sequencing of this T cell receptor (beta chain) was carried out in a study of control samples from healthy donors and cancer patients. Germline CDR1 SNHLY, CDR2 FYNNEI. The CDR3 contains 14 residues. With 6 bases clipped from V and 4 bases from J, the junction kept 5 bases outside the gene matches. Sequencing used immunoSEQ multiplex PCR; TCRdb keeps in-frame clones, though not all of them. This sample has about 170,000 clones, with over 85% found just once. J is TRBJ2-1 and V is TRBV2; TRBD1 matches at 8 bases. The sequence was obtained from a man younger than 40 in good health. Sequencing input: blood. The CDR3 sequence: CASRPGQVYNEQFF. The CDR3 DNA sequence: TGTGCCAGCAGGCCGGGACAGGTTTACAATGAGCAGTTCTTC.